The 17 T cell receptor beta chains presented below share a single source sample, sequenced in a study of CD8+ T cells in alopecia areata. TCR sequencing used cDNA made by reverse transcription of extracted RNA. Assay used: immunoSEQ multiplex PCR; TCRdb lists only in-frame clones, some missing. The profile covers roughly 150,000 clones, with about 50% appearing a single time and roughly 19% taken by the ten largest. The sample was CD8+ T cells sorted from blood, taken at week 0. These TCRs come from a human donor with alopecia areata.

The CDR3 sequence is CASSWTRQGAYNEQFF. CDR3 coding DNA: TGTGCCAGCAGCTGGACACGACAGGGGGCATACAATGAGCAGTTCTTC. V is TRBV7-8 and J is TRBJ2-1; 10 nucleotides line up with TRBD1. The CDR3 has 16 amino acids. The V gene's germline CDR1 is SGHVS and CDR2 FQNEAQ. The V and J ends lost 4 bases and 4 bases, in that order; junction bases with no gene match: 7.

This sequence joins TRBV29-1 and TRBJ1-1; a possible D gene is TRBD1 (5 bases). V lost 1 base, J lost 2 bases, and 17 bases lay in between. Germline V gives CDR1 SQVTM, CDR2 ANQGSEA. CDR3 length: 16 amino acids. This CDR3 is CSVEGGTGGINTEAFF. The DNA for the CDR3 is TGCAGCGTTGAAGGCGGGACGGGTGGCATTAACACTGAAGCTTTCTTT.

The chain recombines TRBV30 with TRBJ2-1, with 9 positions matching TRBD2. The CDR3 spans 14 residues. The V segment lost 3 bases and the J segment 9 bases; nucleotides outside the gene matches: 9. Germline-derived CDR1 and CDR2 are GTSNPN and SVGIG (reference sequence). CDR3 in amino acids: CAWSSGTSYSEQFF. CDR3 nucleotide sequence: TGTGCCTGGAGCTCCGGGACTAGCTATTCTGAGCAGTTCTTC.

The gene calls are TRBV6-6 and TRBJ2-7; 9 bases agree with TRBD1. CDR3 length equals 12 residues. The germline V gene has CDR1 MNHNY and CDR2 SVGAGI (reference sequence). The junction had 4 bases not matched to a gene; V was cut back by 7 bases and J by 6 bases. The CDR3 spells CASKDRGTEQYF. CDR3 bases: TGTGCCAGCAAGGACAGGGGTACCGAGCAGTACTTC.

This chain joins TRBV5-1 and TRBJ1-1; no firm D call. V lost 0 bases, J lost 8 bases, and 11 bases lay in between. The germline V gene encodes CDR1 SGHRS and CDR2 YFSETQ. The CDR3 consists of 13 residues. The CDR3 region is CASSLVAGEEAFF. Written as DNA, the CDR3 is TGCGCCAGCAGCTTGGTGGCAGGTGAAGAAGCTTTCTTT.

The rearrangement links TRBV7-6 to TRBJ2-2; D gene uncertain. Trimming cost V 8 bases and J 2 bases, with 6 bases left between them. The CDR3 sequence is 12 residues long. Per germline, CDR1 SGHVS and CDR2 FNYEAQ. Here the CDR3 DNA reads TGTGCCAGCCAAACTAACACCGGGGAGCTGTTTTTT. It translates to CASQTNTGELFF.

CDR3 residues: CASSFSGSDTEAFF. The DNA for the CDR3 is TGCGCCAGCAGCTTCAGTGGATCGGACACTGAAGCTTTCTTT. The rearrangement uses TRBV5-1 and TRBJ1-1; no reliable D call. In germline, CDR1 is SGHRS, CDR2 YFSETQ. There are 14 residues in the CDR3. Trimming removed 2 bases at V and 3 bases at J, with 11 bases between. Filled out from reference TRBV5-1 and TRBJ1-1, the complete variable domain reads KAGVTQTPRYLIKTRGQQVTLSCSPISGHRSVSWYQQTPGQGLQFLFEYFSETQRNKGNFPGRFSGRQFSNSRSEMNVSTLELGDSALYLCASSFSGSDTEAFFGQGTRLTVV.

The chain joins TRBV25-1 to TRBJ1-1; the D gene is possibly TRBD1 (6 bases). V was clipped by 7 bases and J by 7 bases, with 16 bases between them. CDR3 length equals 13 residues. Germline-derived CDR1 and CDR2 are MGHDK and SYGVNS. The CDR3 DNA is TGTGCCAGCACCCCTACAGGGTTTGGTGAAGCTTTCTTT. The encoded protein is CASTPTGFGEAFF.

This chain connects TRBV11-2 to TRBJ2-1; D gene unclear. This CDR3 is built from 15 residues. V was clipped by 2 bases and J by 3 bases, with 11 bases between them. Germline CDR1 and CDR2: SGHAT and FQNNGV. DNA for the CDR3: TGTGCCAGCAGCTTACCCCCGCTAGGCTACAATGAGCAGTTCTTC. Protein sequence: CASSLPPLGYNEQFF.

This clone has more than one count but fewer than ten. This chain links TRBV5-1 with TRBJ2-2; 8 bases are shared with TRBD2. J lost 0 bases, V lost 6 bases, and 7 bases had no gene match. Germline V gene lookup returns CDR1 SGHRS and CDR2 YFSETQ. The CDR3 sequence is 16 residues long. The CDR3 loop is CASTPAGVTNTGELFF. The CDR3 nucleotides are TGCGCCAGCACCCCAGCGGGGGTGACGAACACCGGGGAGCTGTTTTTT.

This chain links TRBV28 with TRBJ1-1; 8 nucleotides agree with TRBD1. With 5 bases clipped from V and 0 bases from J, the junction kept 2 bases outside the gene matches. Germline V gene data show CDR1 as MDHEN and CDR2 as SYDVKM. The CDR3 length is 14 residues. The CDR3 region has the DNA TGTGCCAGCAGTGGACAGGGCCTGAACACTGAAGCTTTCTTT. This codes for CASSGQGLNTEAFF.

This clone turned up a few times. V usage is TRBV14 and J usage is TRBJ2-4; 9 bases fit TRBD1. Looked up from germline, CDR1 is SGHDN and CDR2 is FVKESK. The junction had 4 bases not matched to a gene; V was cut back by 4 bases and J by 0 bases. The CDR3 is 16 residues long. Here the CDR3 reads CASSPRQGVAKNIQYF. CDR3 DNA sequence: TGTGCCAGCAGCCCTCGACAGGGGGTAGCCAAAAACATTCAGTACTTC.

The chain combines TRBV27 with TRBJ2-6; D is perhaps TRBD2 (6 bases). V shed 3 bases and J shed 0 bases, with 15 bases lying between them. Germline V gene sequence: CDR1 MNHEY, CDR2 SMNVEV (reference sequence). This CDR3 contains 18 residues. The CDR3 DNA reads as TGTGCCAGCAGTTTTAGGGTTGGCGGGATCTCTGGGGCCAACGTCCTGACTTTC. Protein: CASSFRVGGISGANVLTF.

For the CDR3, the DNA is TGTGCCAGCAGCTCCTCCGGACAGGATGGCTACACCTTC. Residues: CASSSSGQDGYTF. The genes are TRBV13 and TRBJ1-2; 7 nucleotides align to TRBD1. Losses at the gene ends were 4 bases for V and 6 bases for J; bases not matched to a gene: 5. From germline, CDR1 is PRHDT and CDR2 FYEKMQ (reference sequence). CDR3 length: 13 residues.

This clone was detected only a few times. The gene calls are TRBV14 and TRBJ2-1; the D call may be TRBD1 or TRBD2 (5 bases each). The V and J ends lost 0 bases and 7 bases respectively, with 10 bases between them. Germline V gives CDR1 SGHDN, CDR2 FVKESK. This CDR3 has 14 amino acids. This chain's CDR3 is CASSQEFWGNEQFF. CDR3 coding DNA: TGTGCCAGCAGCCAAGAATTTTGGGGGAATGAGCAGTTCTTC. The full variable domain, with the rest looked up from reference TRBV14 and TRBJ2-1, is EAGVTQFPSHSVIEKGQTVTLRCDPISGHDNLYWYRRVMGKEIKFLLHFVKESKQDESGMPNNRFLAERTGGTYSTLKVQPAELEDSGVYFCASSQEFWGNEQFFGPGTRLTVL.

V and J are TRBV5-6 and TRBJ2-7; no clear D gene. The CDR3 is made up of 13 amino acids. Trimming cost V 0 bases and J 5 bases, with 9 bases left between them. Per germline, CDR1 SGHDT and CDR2 YYEEEE. CDR3 nucleotide sequence: TGTGCCAGCAGCTTGGGTCGCGCCGACGAGCAGTACTTC. It encodes CASSLGRADEQYF.

V gene TRBV30 combines with J gene TRBJ2-2; 7 bases fit TRBD1. The germline gives CDR1 GTSNPN, CDR2 SVGIG (reference sequence). The CDR3 consists of 14 residues. Unmatched junction bases numbered 4, after V lost 2 bases and J lost 4 bases. The CDR3 spells CAWSKGAGTGELFF. CDR3 bases: TGTGCCTGGAGTAAGGGGGCGGGCACCGGGGAGCTGTTTTTT.